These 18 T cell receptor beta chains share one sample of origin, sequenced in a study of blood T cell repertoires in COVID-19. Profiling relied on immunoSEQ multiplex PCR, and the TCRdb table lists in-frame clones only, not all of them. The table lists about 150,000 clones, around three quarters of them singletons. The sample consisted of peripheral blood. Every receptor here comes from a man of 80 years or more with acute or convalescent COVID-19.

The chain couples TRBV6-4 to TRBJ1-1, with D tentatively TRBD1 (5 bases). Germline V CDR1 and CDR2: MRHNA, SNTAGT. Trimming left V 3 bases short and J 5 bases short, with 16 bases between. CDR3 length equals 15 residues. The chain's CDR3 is CASSEKGIKWTEAFF. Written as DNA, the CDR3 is TGTGCCAGCAGTGAAAAGGGGATCAAGTGGACTGAAGCTTTCTTT.

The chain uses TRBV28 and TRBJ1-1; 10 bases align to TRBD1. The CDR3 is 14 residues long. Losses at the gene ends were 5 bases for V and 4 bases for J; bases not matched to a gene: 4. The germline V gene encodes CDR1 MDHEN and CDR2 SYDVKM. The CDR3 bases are TGTGCCAGCAGTCTAGGACAGGGGGGCACTGAAGCTTTCTTT. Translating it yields CASSLGQGGTEAFF.

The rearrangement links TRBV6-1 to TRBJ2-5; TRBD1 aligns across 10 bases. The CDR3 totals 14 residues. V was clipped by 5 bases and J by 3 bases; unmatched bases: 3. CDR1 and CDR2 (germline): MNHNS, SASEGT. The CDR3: CASSFGQGEETQYF. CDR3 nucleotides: TGTGCCAGCAGTTTCGGACAGGGGGAAGAGACCCAGTACTTC.

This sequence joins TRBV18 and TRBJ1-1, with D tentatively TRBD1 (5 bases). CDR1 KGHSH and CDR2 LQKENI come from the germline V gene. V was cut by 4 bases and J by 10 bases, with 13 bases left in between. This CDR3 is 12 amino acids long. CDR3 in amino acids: CASSRGQGSAFF. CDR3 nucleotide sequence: TGTGCCAGCTCACGCGGACAAGGGTCAGCTTTCTTT.

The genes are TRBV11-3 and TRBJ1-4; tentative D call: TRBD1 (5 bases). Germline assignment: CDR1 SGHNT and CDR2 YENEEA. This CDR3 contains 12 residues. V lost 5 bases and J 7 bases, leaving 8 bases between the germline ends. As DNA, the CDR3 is TGTGCCAGCAGCACCGGGGGTGAAAAACTGTTTTTT. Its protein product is CASSTGGEKLFF.

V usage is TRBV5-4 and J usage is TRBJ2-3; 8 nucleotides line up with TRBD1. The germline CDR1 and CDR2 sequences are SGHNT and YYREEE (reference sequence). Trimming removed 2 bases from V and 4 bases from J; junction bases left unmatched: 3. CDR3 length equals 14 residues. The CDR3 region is CASSFDRGADTQYF. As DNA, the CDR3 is TGTGCCAGCAGCTTCGACAGGGGCGCAGATACGCAGTATTTT.

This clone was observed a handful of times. DNA of the CDR3: TGTGCCAGCAGCACAGGGACTAGCGGGCAACGTAACGTGACAGATACGCAGTATTTT. This translates into CASSTGTSGQRNVTDTQYF. J is TRBJ2-3 and V is TRBV11-2; TRBD2 aligns across 12 bases. Germline loops: CDR1 SGHAT, CDR2 FQNNGV. The CDR3 loop spans 19 amino acids. Trimming took 5 bases from V and 3 from J; bases not matched to a gene: 15.

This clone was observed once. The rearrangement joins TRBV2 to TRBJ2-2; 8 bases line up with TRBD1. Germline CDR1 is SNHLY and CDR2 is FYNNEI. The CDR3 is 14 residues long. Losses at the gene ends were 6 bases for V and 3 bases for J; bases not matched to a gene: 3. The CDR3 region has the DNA TGTGCCAGCAGGAGACAGGGGCACACCGGGGAGCTGTTTTTT. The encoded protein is CASRRQGHTGELFF.

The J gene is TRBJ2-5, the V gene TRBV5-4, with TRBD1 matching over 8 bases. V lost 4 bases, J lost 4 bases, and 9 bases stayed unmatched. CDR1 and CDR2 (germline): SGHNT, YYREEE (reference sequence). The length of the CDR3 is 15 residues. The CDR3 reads CASSPDREKGETQYF. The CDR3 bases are TGTGCCAGCAGCCCGGACAGGGAGAAGGGAGAGACCCAGTACTTC.

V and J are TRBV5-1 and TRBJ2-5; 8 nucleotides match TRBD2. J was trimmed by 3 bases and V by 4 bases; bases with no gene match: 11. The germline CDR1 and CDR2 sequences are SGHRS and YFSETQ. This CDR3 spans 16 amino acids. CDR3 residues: CASSQRDTRGEETQYF. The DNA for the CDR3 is TGCGCCAGCAGCCAACGGGACACGCGGGGGGAAGAGACCCAGTACTTC.

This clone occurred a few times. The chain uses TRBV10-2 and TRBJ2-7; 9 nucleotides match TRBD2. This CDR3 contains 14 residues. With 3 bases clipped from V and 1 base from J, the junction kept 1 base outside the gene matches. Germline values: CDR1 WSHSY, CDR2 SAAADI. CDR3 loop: CASSDLAGSYEQYV. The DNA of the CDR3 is TGCGCCAGCAGTGATCTAGCGGGATCCTACGAGCAGTACGTC.

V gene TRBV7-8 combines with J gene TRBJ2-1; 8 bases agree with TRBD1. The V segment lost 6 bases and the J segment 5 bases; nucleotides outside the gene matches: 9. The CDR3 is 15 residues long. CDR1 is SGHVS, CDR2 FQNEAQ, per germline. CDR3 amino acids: CASRRTGQENNEQFF. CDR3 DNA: TGTGCCAGCAGGCGTACGGGACAGGAAAACAATGAGCAGTTCTTC. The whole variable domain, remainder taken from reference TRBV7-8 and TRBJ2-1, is GAGVSQSPRYKVAKRGQDVALRCDPISGHVSLFWYQQALGQGPEFLTYFQNEAQLDKSGLPSDRFFAERPEGSVSTLKIQRTQQEDSAVYLCASRRTGQENNEQFFGPGTRLTVL.

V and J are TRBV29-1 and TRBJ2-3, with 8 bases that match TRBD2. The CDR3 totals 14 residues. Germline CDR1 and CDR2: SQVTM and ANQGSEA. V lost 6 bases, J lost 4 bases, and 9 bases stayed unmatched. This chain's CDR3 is CSVPGPGGSDTQYF. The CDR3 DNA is TGCAGCGTCCCTGGACCGGGGGGGTCAGATACGCAGTATTTT.

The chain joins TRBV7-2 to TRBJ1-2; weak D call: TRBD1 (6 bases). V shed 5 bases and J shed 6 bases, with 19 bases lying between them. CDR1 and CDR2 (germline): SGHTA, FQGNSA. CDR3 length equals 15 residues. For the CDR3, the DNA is TGTGCCAGCAGCCAACGGGACACCCCGGTGGATGGCTACACCTTC. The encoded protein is CASSQRDTPVDGYTF.

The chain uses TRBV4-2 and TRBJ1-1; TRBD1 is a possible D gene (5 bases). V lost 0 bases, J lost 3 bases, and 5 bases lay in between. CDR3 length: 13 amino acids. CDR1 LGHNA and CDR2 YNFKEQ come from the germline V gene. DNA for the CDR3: TGTGCCAGCAGCCAAGACAGGGACACTGAAGCTTTCTTT. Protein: CASSQDRDTEAFF.

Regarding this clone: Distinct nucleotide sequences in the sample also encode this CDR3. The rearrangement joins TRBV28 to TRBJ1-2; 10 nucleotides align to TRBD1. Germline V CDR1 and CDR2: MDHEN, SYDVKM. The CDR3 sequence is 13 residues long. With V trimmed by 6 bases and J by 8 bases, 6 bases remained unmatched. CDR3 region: CASRTGGAGGYTF. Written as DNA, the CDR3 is TGTGCCAGCAGGACAGGGGGCGCGGGGGGCTACACCTTC.

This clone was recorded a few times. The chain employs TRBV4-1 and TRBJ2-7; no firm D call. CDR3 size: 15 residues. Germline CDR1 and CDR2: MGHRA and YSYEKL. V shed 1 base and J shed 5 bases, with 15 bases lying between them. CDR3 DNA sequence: TGCGCCAGCAGCCAAGTGTGTTCTCCGGTAAACGAGCAGTACGTC. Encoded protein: CASSQVCSPVNEQYV.

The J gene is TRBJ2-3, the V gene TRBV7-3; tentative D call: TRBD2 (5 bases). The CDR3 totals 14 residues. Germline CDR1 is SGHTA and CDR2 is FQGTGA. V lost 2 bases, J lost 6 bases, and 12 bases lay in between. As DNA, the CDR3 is TGTGCCAGCAGCTTATCCCGGGGAAGGGATACGCAGTATTTT. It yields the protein CASSLSRGRDTQYF.